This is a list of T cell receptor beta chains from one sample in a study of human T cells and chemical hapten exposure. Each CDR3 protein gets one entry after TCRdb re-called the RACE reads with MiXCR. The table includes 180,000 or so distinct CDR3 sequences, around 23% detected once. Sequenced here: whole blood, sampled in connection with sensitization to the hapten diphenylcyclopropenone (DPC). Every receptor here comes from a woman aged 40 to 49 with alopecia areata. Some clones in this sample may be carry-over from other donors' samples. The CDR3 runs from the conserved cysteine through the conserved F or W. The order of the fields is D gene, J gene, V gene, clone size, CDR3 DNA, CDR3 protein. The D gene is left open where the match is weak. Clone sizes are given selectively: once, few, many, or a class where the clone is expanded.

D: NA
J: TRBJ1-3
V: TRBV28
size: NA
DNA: TGTGCCAGCTTGAGTGAGGGCTTTCGCTCTGGAAACACCATATATTTT
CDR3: CASLSEGFRSGNTIYF

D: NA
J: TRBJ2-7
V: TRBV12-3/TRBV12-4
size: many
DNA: TGTGCCAGCAGTACCGGGACCTACGAGCAGTACTTC
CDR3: CASSTGTYEQYF

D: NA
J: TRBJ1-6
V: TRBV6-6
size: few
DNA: TGTGCCAGCAGTTACTCCGACTACTCGGGTTCACCCCTCCACTTT
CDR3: CASSYSDYSGSPLHF

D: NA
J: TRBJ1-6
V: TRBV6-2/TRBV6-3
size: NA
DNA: TGTGCCAGCAGTTTCCTGCCGCGGGACACCAATGCCTTCCACTTT
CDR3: CASSFLPRDTNAFHF

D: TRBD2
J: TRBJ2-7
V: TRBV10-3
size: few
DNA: TGTGCCATCAGTGATCTTAGCGGGAGGAACCACGAGCAGTACTTC
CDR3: CAISDLSGRNHEQYF

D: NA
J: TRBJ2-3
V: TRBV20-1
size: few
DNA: TGCAGTGCTAGACCGGCTGGCAGTTTGGGCACAGATACGCAGTATTTT
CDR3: CSARPAGSLGTDTQYF

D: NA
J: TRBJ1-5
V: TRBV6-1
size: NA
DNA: TGTGCCAGCAGTGAAGGGGGGGGTGTTCAGCCCCAGCATTTT
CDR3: CASSEGGGVQPQHF

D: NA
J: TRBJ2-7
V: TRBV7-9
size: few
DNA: TGTGCCAGCAGCCCCACCTCGCGGGCTAGGGACGAGCAGTACTTC
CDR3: CASSPTSRARDEQYF

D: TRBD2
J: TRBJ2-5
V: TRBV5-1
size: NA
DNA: TGCGCCAGCAGCTTGTTCCCGGGAGGGGGAGAGACCCAGTACTTC
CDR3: CASSLFPGGGETQYF

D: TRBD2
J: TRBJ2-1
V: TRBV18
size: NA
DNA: TGTGTCAGCTCACCCGGGCTAGCGGGTTCCAATGAGCAGTTCTTC
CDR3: CVSSPGLAGSNEQFF

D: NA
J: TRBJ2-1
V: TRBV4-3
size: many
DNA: TGCGCCAGCAGCCAAGGGACGTACAATGAGCAGTTCTTC
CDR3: CASSQGTYNEQFF

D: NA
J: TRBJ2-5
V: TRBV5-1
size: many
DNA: TGTGCCAGCAGTTTGGTAGGAGAGACCCAGTACTTC
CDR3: CASSLVGETQYF

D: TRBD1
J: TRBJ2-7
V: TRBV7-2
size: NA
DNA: TGTGCCAGCAGCTTAGCCGGGACAGGGGCCGAGCAGTACTTC
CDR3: CASSLAGTGAEQYF

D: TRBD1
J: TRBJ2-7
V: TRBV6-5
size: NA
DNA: TGTGCCAGCAGTTGGGACAGGGACTCCTACGAGCAGTACTTC
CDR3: CASSWDRDSYEQYF

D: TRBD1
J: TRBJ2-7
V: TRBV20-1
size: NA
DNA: TGCAGTGCCGGGACAGGGACCTACGAGCAGTACTTC
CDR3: CSAGTGTYEQYF

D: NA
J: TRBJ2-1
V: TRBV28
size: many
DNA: TGTGCCAGCAGAGCATCAGGGGGGGCCTACAATGAGCAGTTCTTC
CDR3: CASRASGGAYNEQFF

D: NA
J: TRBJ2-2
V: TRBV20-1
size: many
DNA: TGCAGTCCCCCTTGGGCGGGGGCGACGAACACCGGGGAGCTGTTTTTT
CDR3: CSPPWAGATNTGELFF

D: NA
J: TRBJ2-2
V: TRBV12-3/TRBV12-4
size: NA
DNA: TGTGCCAGCAGTTTAGCATTTGGCGGGGAGCTGTTTTTT
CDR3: CASSLAFGGELFF

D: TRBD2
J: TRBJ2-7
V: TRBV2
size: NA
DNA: TGTGCCAGCAAGATTTCGACTAGCGGGGCCTACGAGCAGTACTTC
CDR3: CASKISTSGAYEQYF

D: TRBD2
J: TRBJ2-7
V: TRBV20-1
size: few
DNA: TGCAGTGCTAGCAGCTGGACTAGCGTCTACGAGCAGTACTTC
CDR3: CSASSWTSVYEQYF

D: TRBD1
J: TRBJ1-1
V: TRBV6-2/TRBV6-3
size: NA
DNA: TGTGCCAGCAGACCCGGGACAGGGGGTGCTGCCCAACGTAGGGGTGAAGCTTTCTTT
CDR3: CASRPGTGGAAQRRGEAFF

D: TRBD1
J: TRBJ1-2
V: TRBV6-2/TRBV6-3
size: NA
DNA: TGTGCCAGCAGAGGACAGGGTACTGGCTATGGCTACACCTTC
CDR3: CASRGQGTGYGYTF